One and the same sample provided the 13 T cell receptor beta chains below, sequenced in a study of T cells in Graves' hyperthyroidism and ophthalmopathy. RNA transcripts served as the template for amplifying TCR beta CDR3 regions. With the HTBI primer set, the TCR CDR3 went through a first round of RT-PCR. A single record per CDR3 protein comes from TCRdb applying MiXCR to the multiplex PCR reads. This repertoire shows roughly 520,000 distinct CDR3 sequences, roughly 25% found once; its top ten account for about 11%. The material sequenced was blood. The receptors were gathered from a woman in her thirties with Graves' ophthalmopathy.

This clonotype was recorded many times. This chain joins TRBV7-3 and TRBJ2-5; 13 nucleotides align to TRBD2. From germline, CDR1 is SGHTA and CDR2 FQGTGA. V gave up 5 bases and J gave up 3 bases; unmatched junction bases: 3. This CDR3 has 15 amino acids. The CDR3 region has the DNA TGTGCCAGCAGCGTCGGACTAGCGGGGGAAGAGACCCAGTACTTC. Translation: CASSVGLAGEETQYF.

This clonotype has more than one count but fewer than ten. The V gene is TRBV10-3, the J gene TRBJ1-2; 7 bases agree with TRBD1. Germline V CDR1 and CDR2: ENHRY, SYGVKD. V was clipped by 2 bases and J by 1 base; unmatched bases: 10. The CDR3 spans 17 residues. The CDR3 nucleotides read TGTGCCATCAGTGAGCCGCAGGGGACAGTCGTTAACTATGGCTACACCTTC. It codes for CAISEPQGTVVNYGYTF.

This clonotype was seen ten or more times. The genes are TRBV25-1 and TRBJ2-2; TRBD1 matches 7 bases. Germline assignment: CDR1 MGHDK and CDR2 SYGVNS. There are 16 residues in the CDR3. V shed 0 bases and J 3 bases; nucleotides not matched to a gene: 4. This CDR3 reads CASSEYGQVDTGELFF. The CDR3 DNA reads TGTGCCAGCAGTGAATATGGACAGGTAGACACCGGGGAGCTGTTTTTT.

In regard to this clonotype: Possible read error: a much larger clone is one base away. This chain uses TRBV28 with TRBJ1-1, with no clear D. Deletions cut 4 bases from V and 0 bases from J, with 9 bases between. Germline CDR1 is MDHEN and CDR2 is SYDVKM. The length of the CDR3 is 14 residues. The CDR3 protein is CASSSPELNTEAFF. CDR3 bases: TGTGCCAGCAGTTCTCCAGAATTGAACACTGAAGCTTTCTTT. The complete variable domain, with remaining parts taken from reference TRBV28 and TRBJ1-1, reads DVKVTQSSRYLVKRTGEKVFLECVQDMDHENMFWYRQDPGLGLRLIYFSYDVKMKEKGDIPEGYSVSREKKERFSLILESASTNQTSMYLCASSSPELNTEAFFGQGTRLTVV.

Comments on this clonotype: The junction shows a germline mismatch at one end, possibly a read error. This rearrangement joins TRBV6-1 to TRBJ1-1; no reliable D call. The CDR3 runs to 15 residues. The V gene's germline CDR1 is MNHNS and CDR2 SASEGT. CDR3 nucleotides: TGTGCCATCAGTGAAGCTGGGCAGCAGAACACTGAAGCTTTCTTT. It encodes CAISEAGQQNTEAFF.

This clonotype has at least ten counts. The chain couples TRBV28 to TRBJ1-1; D remains ambiguous. Between the trimmed V and J ends, which lost 8 bases and 1 base, there was a span of 14 bases. This CDR3 is built from 14 residues. Germline lookup yields CDR1 MDHEN and CDR2 SYDVKM. CDR3 nucleotide sequence: TGTGCCAGCGCAGTCATATCGGAGAACACTGAAGCTTTCTTT. Translation: CASAVISENTEAFF.

There are many counts of this clonotype. This chain's CDR3 is CASRASSGNTIYF. CDR3 coding DNA: TGTGCCAGCAGGGCCAGCTCTGGAAACACCATATATTTT. This chain uses TRBV6-4 with TRBJ1-3; D not resolved. Per germline, CDR1 MRHNA and CDR2 SNTAGT. The CDR3 has 13 residues. Trimming stripped 6 bases from V and 0 bases from J, with 6 bases between.

This sequence joins TRBV7-9 and TRBJ2-7, with a weak D call TRBD1 (6 bases). CDR3 length: 12 residues. The V end was cut by 1 base, the J end by 8 bases, with 9 bases between. CDR1 and CDR2 (germline): SEHNR, FQNEAQ (reference sequence). CDR3 sequence (DNA): TGTGCCAGCAGCTTAGGGGACACAAAGCAGTACTTC. Amino acids: CASSLGDTKQYF.

A remark on this clonotype: A read error may produce the germline difference seen at one junction end. The gene calls are TRBV5-6 and TRBJ2-4; D is perhaps TRBD1 (6 bases). The CDR3 runs to 13 residues. Looked up from germline, CDR1 is SGHDT and CDR2 is YYEEEE. The CDR3 coding sequence is TGTGCCAGCAGCTTGGGTGGGGGCCCCATTAAGTACTTC. Protein: CASSLGGGPIKYF.

The chain employs TRBV20-1 and TRBJ2-5; 9 bases line up with TRBD2. CDR1 is DFQATT and CDR2 is SNEGSKA in the germline V gene (reference sequence). The CDR3 covers 14 residues. The J segment lost 0 bases and the V segment lost 4 bases, leaving 3 bases of the junction unmatched. The CDR3 sequence: CSAISGGYQETQYF. CDR3 nucleotides: TGCAGTGCTATCAGCGGGGGGTACCAAGAGACCCAGTACTTC.

The rearrangement uses TRBV18 and TRBJ1-5; possible D gene TRBD1, 5 bases. The germline CDR1 and CDR2 sequences are KGHSH and LQKENI. The V and J ends lost 0 bases and 2 bases respectively, with 14 bases between them. This CDR3 comprises 17 residues. The CDR3 bases are TGTGCCAGCTCACCACCGGGGGGGACTAGGGGCAATCAGCCCCAGCATTTT. This encodes CASSPPGGTRGNQPQHF.

This clonotype was found many times. This chain links TRBV18 with TRBJ1-1; D might be TRBD1 (6 bases). Germline assignment: CDR1 KGHSH and CDR2 LQKENI. Trimming removed 4 bases from V and 5 bases from J, with 14 bases in between. The CDR3 totals 14 residues. The CDR3 protein is CASSLTTGRTEAFF. CDR3 in DNA: TGTGCCAGCTCACTCACGACAGGTCGAACTGAAGCTTTCTTT.

This clonotype showed up many times. The genes are TRBV29-1 and TRBJ1-5; a weak D match, TRBD1 (5 bases). The V gene lost 7 bases and the J gene lost 1 base, with 14 bases spanning the gap. Germline V gene sequence: CDR1 SQVTM, CDR2 ANQGSEA. This CDR3 has 14 residues. The CDR3 loop is CSAALQDSNQPQHF. DNA of the CDR3: TGCAGCGCAGCTTTACAGGACAGCAATCAGCCCCAGCATTTT.